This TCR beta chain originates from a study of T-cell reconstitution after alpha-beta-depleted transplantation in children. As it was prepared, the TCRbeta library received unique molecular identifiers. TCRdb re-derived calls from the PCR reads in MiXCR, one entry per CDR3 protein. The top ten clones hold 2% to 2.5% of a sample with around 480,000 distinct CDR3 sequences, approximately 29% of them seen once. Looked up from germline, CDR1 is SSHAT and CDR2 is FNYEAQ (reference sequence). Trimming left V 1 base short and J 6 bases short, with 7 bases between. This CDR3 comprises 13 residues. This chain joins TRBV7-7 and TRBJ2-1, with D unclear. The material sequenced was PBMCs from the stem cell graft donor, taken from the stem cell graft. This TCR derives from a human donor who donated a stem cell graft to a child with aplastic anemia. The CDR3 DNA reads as TGTGCCAGCAGCTTAGATTATGTCAATGAGCAGTTCTTC. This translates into CASSLDYVNEQFF.